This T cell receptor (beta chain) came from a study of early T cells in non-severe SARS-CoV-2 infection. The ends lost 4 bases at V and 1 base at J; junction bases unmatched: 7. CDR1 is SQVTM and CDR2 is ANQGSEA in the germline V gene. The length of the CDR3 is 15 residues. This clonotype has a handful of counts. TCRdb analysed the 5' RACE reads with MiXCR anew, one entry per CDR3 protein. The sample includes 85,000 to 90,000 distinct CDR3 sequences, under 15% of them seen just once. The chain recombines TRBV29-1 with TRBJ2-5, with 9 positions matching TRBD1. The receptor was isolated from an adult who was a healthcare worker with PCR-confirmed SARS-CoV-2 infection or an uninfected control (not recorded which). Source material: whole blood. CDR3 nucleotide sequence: TGCAGCGTTGGGAACCAACAGGGGGCCCAAGAGACCCAGTACTTC. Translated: CSVGNQQGAQETQYF.